Below, 29 T cell receptor beta chains from the same sample are listed, as sequenced in a study of vaccination effects on CD4 cells after COVID-19. No antigens are known for them. Clones were read by immunoSEQ multiplex PCR, and TCRdb kept only the in-frame ones, dropping some. The sample shows over 45,000 clones, 67% of them seen only once. The culture ran for about 11 days, and then CD4+ T cells were isolated. The sequences come from CD4+ T cells from PBMCs cultured without peptide, collected before COVID-19 vaccination. The source is a human donor who received a COVID-19 vaccine.

The rearrangement links TRBV5-4 to TRBJ1-2; possibly TRBD1 for D (5 bases). This CDR3 has 14 amino acids. The ends were cut back, 2 bases at V and 3 bases at J, with 11 bases in the middle. Germline V CDR1 and CDR2: SGHNT, YYREEE (reference sequence). The CDR3 region is CASSFLGGDYGYTF. The CDR3 coding sequence is TGTGCCAGCAGCTTCTTGGGGGGGGACTATGGCTACACCTTC. Full variable domain (rest looked up from reference TRBV5-4 and TRBJ1-2): ETGVTQSPTHLIKTRGQQVTLRCSSQSGHNTVSWYQQALGQGPQFIFQYYREEENGRGNFPPRFSGLQFPNYSSELNVNALELDDSALYLCASSFLGGDYGYTFGSGTRLTVV.

This rearrangement joins TRBV11-2 to TRBJ2-7, with a possible D match to TRBD1 (6 bases). This CDR3 comprises 15 residues. Germline lookup yields CDR1 SGHAT and CDR2 FQNNGV. Trimming stripped 1 base from V and 0 bases from J, with 10 bases between. CDR3 bases: TGTGCCAGCAGCTTAGGTGGACAGACCTCCTACGAGCAGTACTTC. The encoded protein is CASSLGGQTSYEQYF.

The chain combines TRBV20-1 with TRBJ1-1, with D maybe TRBD1 (6 bases). Between the trimmed V and J ends, which lost 3 bases and 5 bases, there was a span of 7 bases. Germline CDR1 is DFQATT and CDR2 is SNEGSKA (reference sequence). This CDR3 has 11 amino acids. The CDR3: CSASRGTEAFF. The CDR3 DNA reads as TGCAGTGCTAGTAGGGGGACTGAAGCTTTCTTT.

The chain uses TRBV25-1 and TRBJ1-2, with TRBD1 as a possible D gene (5 bases). The germline CDR1 and CDR2 sequences are MGHDK and SYGVNS. The germline V and J ends were trimmed by 6 bases and 8 bases, with 28 bases remaining between them. The CDR3 runs 17 residues. CDR3 coding DNA: TGTGCCAGCAGAGACGCCGCAGTGGGACGGCCGGGCGGGGGCTACACCTTC. It translates to CASRDAAVGRPGGGYTF.

V usage is TRBV25-1 and J usage is TRBJ2-1, with 10 positions matching TRBD2. Germline-derived CDR1 and CDR2 are MGHDK and SYGVNS. The CDR3 contains 16 residues. V dropped 2 bases and J dropped 4; count of bases not matched to a gene: 5. CDR3 sequence reads: CASSEGPSGRYNEQFF. CDR3 sequence (DNA): TGTGCCAGCAGTGAAGGCCCTAGCGGGAGATACAATGAGCAGTTCTTC.

J is TRBJ2-1 and V is TRBV28; 7 nucleotides agree with TRBD1. The CDR3 contains 13 residues. The germline gives CDR1 MDHEN, CDR2 SYDVKM. Trimming removed 1 base from V and 9 bases from J; junction bases left unmatched: 3. The CDR3 sequence is CASSLYRGGEQFF. In nucleotides, the CDR3 is TGTGCCAGCAGTTTATACAGGGGTGGTGAGCAGTTCTTC.

The rearrangement uses TRBV9 and TRBJ1-2, with D possibly matching TRBD1 (5 bases). V was shortened by 0 bases and J by 5 bases, with 14 bases between the two germline ends. CDR1 and CDR2 (germline): SGDLS, YYNGEE. The CDR3 totals 15 residues. This chain's CDR3 is CASSVDPPGTYGYTF. CDR3 DNA sequence: TGTGCCAGCAGCGTAGACCCCCCGGGGACTTATGGCTACACCTTC.

The gene calls are TRBV7-6 and TRBJ2-2, with 9 positions matching TRBD2. The germline CDR1 and CDR2 sequences are SGHVS and FNYEAQ. V was pared by 5 bases and J by 2 bases, with 12 bases of the junction left unmatched. The CDR3 is made up of 18 amino acids. In DNA form, the CDR3 reads TGTGCCAGCAGCCTGAGAGGTTCTAGCGGGACAAACACCGGGGAGCTGTTTTTT. Encoded protein: CASSLRGSSGTNTGELFF.

The chain recombines TRBV7-2 with TRBJ1-2; perhaps TRBD1 as D (5 bases). The CDR3 sequence is 17 residues long. V lost 1 base to trimming and J lost 8 bases, with 23 bases between them. Germline-derived CDR1 and CDR2 are SGHTA and FQGNSA. The CDR3 protein is CASSLEMRWQGVGGYTF. DNA for the CDR3: TGTGCCAGCAGCTTAGAAATGAGGTGGCAGGGTGTCGGCGGCTACACCTTC.

This clone was seen a few times. The chain joins TRBV10-3 to TRBJ1-5, with D possibly being TRBD1 (5 bases). The CDR3 length is 13 residues. Looked up from germline, CDR1 is ENHRY and CDR2 is SYGVKD. The V end was cut by 3 bases, the J end by 7 bases, with 10 bases between. The CDR3 is CAISDKGRQPQHF. The CDR3 bases are TGTGCCATCAGTGATAAGGGGCGGCAGCCCCAGCATTTT.

A few counts support this clone. The chain is built from TRBV6-2 or TRBV6-3 and TRBJ1-5; maybe TRBD1 (5 bases). The CDR3 consists of 14 residues. In germline, CDR1 is MNHEY, CDR2 SVGEGT. The V end lost 2 bases, the J end lost 5 bases, and 10 bases lay between the germline ends. The CDR3 is CASSYRGLDQPQHF. For the CDR3, the DNA is TGTGCCAGCAGTTACCGGGGGTTGGATCAGCCCCAGCATTTT.

The J gene is TRBJ2-3, the V gene TRBV9; D unclear. The V end lost 0 bases, the J end lost 6 bases, and 11 bases lay between the germline ends. CDR3 length: 14 residues. From germline, CDR1 is SGDLS and CDR2 YYNGEE. This CDR3 is CASSVVALGDTQYF. The CDR3 bases are TGTGCCAGCAGCGTAGTAGCCCTCGGGGATACGCAGTATTTT. The variable domain in full, completed from reference TRBV9 and TRBJ2-3, reads DSGVTQTPKHLITATGQRVTLRCSPRSGDLSVYWYQQSLDQGLQFLIQYYNGEERAKGNILERFSAQQFPDLHSELNLSSLELGDSALYFCASSVVALGDTQYFGPGTRLTVL.

The CDR3 DNA follows: TGCGCCAGCAAGAGGGCGGGAGGGTACAATGAGCAGTTCTTC. It translates to CASKRAGGYNEQFF. V is TRBV5-1 and J is TRBJ2-1; 9 bases are a match to TRBD2. Germline assignment: CDR1 SGHRS and CDR2 YFSETQ. CDR3 length: 14 residues. The V segment lost 6 bases and the J segment 4 bases; nucleotides outside the gene matches: 5. Drawing the rest from reference TRBV5-1 and TRBJ2-1, the complete variable domain is KAGVTQTPRYLIKTRGQQVTLSCSPISGHRSVSWYQQTPGQGLQFLFEYFSETQRNKGNFPGRFSGRQFSNSRSEMNVSTLELGDSALYLCASKRAGGYNEQFFGPGTRLTVL.

This clone was counted only a few times. This chain uses TRBV19 with TRBJ1-1; possible D gene TRBD1, 5 bases. V lost 10 bases, J lost 7 bases, and 13 bases lay in between. CDR1 and CDR2 (germline): LNHDA, SQIVND (reference sequence). The CDR3 contains 11 residues. This chain's CDR3 is CAITGGREAFF. As DNA, the CDR3 is TGTGCCATAACTGGGGGTCGTGAAGCTTTCTTT.

This clone was seen more than once but under ten times. The chain links TRBV6-5 to TRBJ1-6, with TRBD1 identical over 7 bases. V dropped 7 bases and J dropped 5; count of bases not matched to a gene: 8. CDR1 is MNHEY and CDR2 is SVGAGI in the germline V gene. The CDR3 is made up of 15 amino acids. DNA of the CDR3: TGTGCCAGCACTTTACCCACAGGGGATAATTCACCCCTCCACTTT. Translation gives CASTLPTGDNSPLHF.

This rearrangement joins TRBV28 to TRBJ1-4; no reliable D call. There are 16 residues in the CDR3. Germline V gene sequence: CDR1 MDHEN, CDR2 SYDVKM. Trimming took 5 bases from V and 2 from J, leaving 15 bases between them. This CDR3 reads CASSVLSLGTNEKLFF. CDR3 sequence (DNA): TGTGCCAGCAGTGTTTTAAGCTTGGGTACTAATGAAAAACTGTTTTTT.

The rearrangement joins TRBV10-1 to TRBJ2-1; possible D gene TRBD2, 6 bases. Trimming pared 2 bases from V and 4 bases from J, leaving 21 bases between. The CDR3 is made up of 18 amino acids. Germline loops: CDR1 WNHNN, CDR2 SYGVQD (reference sequence). The CDR3 loop is CASSEPATGTPTYNEQFF. In DNA form, the CDR3 reads TGCGCCAGCAGTGAGCCTGCTACTGGGACTCCGACTTACAATGAGCAGTTCTTC.

V is TRBV28 and J is TRBJ1-2; 7 bases are shared with TRBD1. J was trimmed by 4 bases and V by 2 bases; bases with no gene match: 19. CDR3 length: 19 amino acids. Germline values: CDR1 MDHEN, CDR2 SYDVKM. The chain's CDR3 is CASSLTYAPPGQSSYGYTF. Here the CDR3 DNA reads TGTGCCAGCAGTTTAACTTATGCCCCACCGGGACAGTCGAGCTATGGCTACACCTTC.

This chain connects TRBV5-1 to TRBJ2-7, with D possibly called TRBD1 or TRBD2 (5 bases each). Germline V lookup: CDR1 SGHRS, CDR2 YFSETQ. The CDR3 runs 16 residues. The V end was cut by 0 bases, the J end by 2 bases, with 15 bases between. In nucleotides, the CDR3 is TGCGCCAGCAGCTTGGCCGGGGCAGAAGATCCCTACGAGCAGTACTTC. Translating gives CASSLAGAEDPYEQYF.

This clone was found a few times. The chain joins TRBV18 to TRBJ1-5, with D uncertain. CDR3 length: 13 amino acids. Germline V gene lookup returns CDR1 KGHSH and CDR2 LQKENI. V was trimmed by 4 bases and J by 0 bases, leaving 4 bases between them. CDR3 nucleotides: TGTGCCAGCTCACGGAGTAGCAATCAGCCCCAGCATTTT. It is translated as CASSRSSNQPQHF.

This clone was found a few times. This chain joins TRBV19 and TRBJ2-3; D uncertain. Trimming stripped 6 bases from V and 2 bases from J, with 12 bases between. Per germline, CDR1 LNHDA and CDR2 SQIVND (reference sequence). The CDR3 has 14 residues. In DNA form, the CDR3 reads TGTGCCAGTAGAATTGGCCGTCTCACAGATACGCAGTATTTT. As protein: CASRIGRLTDTQYF.

This rearrangement joins TRBV7-3 to TRBJ2-3; 8 bases map to TRBD2. V trimming: 8 bases; J trimming: 1 base; junction bases outside the gene matches: 5. The length of the CDR3 is 14 residues. Germline V gene lookup returns CDR1 SGHTA and CDR2 FQGTGA. DNA for the CDR3: TGTGCCAGCGGCGGGGGGTCCCGCACAGATACGCAGTATTTT. Translated, it gives CASGGGSRTDTQYF.

This chain links TRBV6-5 with TRBJ2-6; D not certain. Germline CDR1 and CDR2: MNHEY and SVGAGI. V was clipped by 7 bases and J by 0 bases, with 4 bases between them. The CDR3 consists of 13 residues. The chain's CDR3 is CASTFSGANVLTF. The CDR3 nucleotides are TGTGCCAGCACTTTCTCTGGGGCCAACGTCCTGACTTTC.

The CDR3 loop reads CASSLARTGAFF. DNA for the CDR3: TGTGCCAGCAGCTTGGCTCGGACAGGGGCTTTCTTT. The rearrangement links TRBV5-6 to TRBJ1-1; 8 bases map to TRBD1. CDR1 and CDR2 (germline): SGHDT, YYEEEE. The CDR3 loop spans 12 amino acids. J lost 11 bases, V lost 0 bases, and 3 bases had no gene match.

This clone showed up just a few times. The gene calls are TRBV11-2 and TRBJ1-6; weak D call: TRBD1 (5 bases). Germline assignment: CDR1 SGHAT and CDR2 FQNNGV. The CDR3 is 16 amino acids. V was cut by 1 base and J by 6 bases, with 13 bases left in between. CDR3 DNA: TGTGCCAGCAGCTTAGTCGCTGGGGCGCCTAATTCACCCCTCCACTTT. Translation: CASSLVAGAPNSPLHF.

This rearrangement joins TRBV6-5 to TRBJ1-2; 9 nucleotides line up with TRBD1. The CDR3 has 14 amino acids. V dropped 6 bases and J dropped 5; count of bases not matched to a gene: 7. Germline V CDR1 and CDR2: MNHEY, SVGAGI. The CDR3 sequence is CASRPGTGIYGYTF. DNA of the CDR3: TGTGCCAGCAGACCCGGGACAGGGATATATGGCTACACCTTC.

The chain recombines TRBV29-1 with TRBJ1-1, with a possible D match to TRBD1 (5 bases). Germline CDR1 reads SQVTM; CDR2 reads ANQGSEA. The length of the CDR3 is 13 residues. V was clipped by 6 bases and J by 1 base, with 12 bases between them. The CDR3 sequence is CSVATEGNTEAFF. DNA for the CDR3: TGCAGCGTGGCGACAGAGGGGAACACTGAAGCTTTCTTT.

The chain links TRBV9 to TRBJ1-3; D gene uncertain. V lost 4 bases, J lost 0 bases, and 14 bases lay in between. The germline gives CDR1 SGDLS, CDR2 YYNGEE. This CDR3 has 16 residues. This CDR3 is CASSPRTEASGNTIYF. DNA for the CDR3: TGTGCCAGCAGCCCCCGGACGGAAGCCTCTGGAAACACCATATATTTT.

In its sample, this clone was seen a few times. The chain is built from TRBV5-8 and TRBJ1-2; D unresolved. V gave up 3 bases and J gave up 9 bases, with 12 bases separating them. The CDR3 is 12 residues long. Germline-derived CDR1 and CDR2 are SGHTS and YDEGEE. CDR3 protein: CASSSSLLSYTF. The CDR3 bases are TGTGCCAGCAGCTCCTCTCTGTTGAGCTACACCTTC.